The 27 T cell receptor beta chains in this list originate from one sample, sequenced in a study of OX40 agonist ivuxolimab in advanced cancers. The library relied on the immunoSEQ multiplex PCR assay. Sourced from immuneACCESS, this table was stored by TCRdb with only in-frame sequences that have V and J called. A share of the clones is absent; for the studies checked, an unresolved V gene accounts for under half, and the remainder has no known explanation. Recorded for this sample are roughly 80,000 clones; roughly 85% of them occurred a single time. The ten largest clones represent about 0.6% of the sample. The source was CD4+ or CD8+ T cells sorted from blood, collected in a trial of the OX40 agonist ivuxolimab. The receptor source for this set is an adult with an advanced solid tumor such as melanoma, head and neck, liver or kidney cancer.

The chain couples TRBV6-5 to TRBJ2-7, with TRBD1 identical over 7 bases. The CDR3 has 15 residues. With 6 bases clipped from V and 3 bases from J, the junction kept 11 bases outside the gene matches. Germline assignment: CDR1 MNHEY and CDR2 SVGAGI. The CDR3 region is CASSQIRGNSYEQYF. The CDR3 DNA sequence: TGTGCCAGCAGCCAGATCAGGGGGAACAGCTACGAGCAGTACTTC.

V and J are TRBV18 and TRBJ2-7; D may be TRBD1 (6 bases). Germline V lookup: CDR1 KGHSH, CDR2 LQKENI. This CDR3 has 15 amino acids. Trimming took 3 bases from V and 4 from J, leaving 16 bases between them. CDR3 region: CASSPRGKQGYEQYF. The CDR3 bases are TGTGCCAGCTCACCTCGGGGTAAACAGGGTTACGAGCAGTACTTC.

CDR3 loop: CASSLDVSASYEQYF. CDR3 sequence (DNA): TGCGCCAGCAGCTTGGATGTCAGTGCCTCCTACGAGCAGTACTTC. The chain uses TRBV5-1 and TRBJ2-7; D gene uncertain. The CDR3 is 15 residues long. Trimming took 0 bases from V and 0 from J, leaving 10 bases between them. In germline, CDR1 is SGHRS, CDR2 YFSETQ.

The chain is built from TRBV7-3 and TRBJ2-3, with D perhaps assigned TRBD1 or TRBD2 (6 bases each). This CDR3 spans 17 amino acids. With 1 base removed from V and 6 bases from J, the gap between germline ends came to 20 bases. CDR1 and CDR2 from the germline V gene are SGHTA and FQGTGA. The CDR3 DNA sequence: TGTGCCAGCAGCTTAAGTTTGAGTAGGGGGGCCGGGGATACGCAGTATTTT. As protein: CASSLSLSRGAGDTQYF.

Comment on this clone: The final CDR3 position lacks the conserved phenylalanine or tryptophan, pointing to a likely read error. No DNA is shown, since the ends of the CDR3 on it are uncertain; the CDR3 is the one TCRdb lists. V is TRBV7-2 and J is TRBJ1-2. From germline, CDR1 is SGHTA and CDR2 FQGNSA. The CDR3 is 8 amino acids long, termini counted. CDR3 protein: CASSLYRV.

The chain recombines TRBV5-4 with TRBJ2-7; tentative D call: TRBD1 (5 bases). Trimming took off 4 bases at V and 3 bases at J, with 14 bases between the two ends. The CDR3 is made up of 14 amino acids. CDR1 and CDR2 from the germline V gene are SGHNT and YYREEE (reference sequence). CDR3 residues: CASSPDSVVYEQYF. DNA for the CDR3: TGTGCCAGCAGCCCCGACAGCGTCGTCTACGAGCAGTACTTC.

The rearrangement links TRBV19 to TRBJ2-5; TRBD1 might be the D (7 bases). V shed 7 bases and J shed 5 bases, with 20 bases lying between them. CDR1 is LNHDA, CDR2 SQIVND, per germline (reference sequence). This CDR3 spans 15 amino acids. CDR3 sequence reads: CASTGLLGGRETQYF. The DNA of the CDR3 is TGTGCCAGTACGGGACTTTTAGGGGGCCGGGAGACCCAGTACTTC.

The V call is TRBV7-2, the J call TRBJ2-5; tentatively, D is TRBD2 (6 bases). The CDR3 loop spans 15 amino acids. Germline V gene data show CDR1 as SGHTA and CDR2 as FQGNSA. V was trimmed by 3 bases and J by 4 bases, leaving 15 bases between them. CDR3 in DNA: TGTGCCAGCAGCTTTGCGGGGATTGTAGCAGAGACCCAGTACTTC. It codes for CASSFAGIVAETQYF.

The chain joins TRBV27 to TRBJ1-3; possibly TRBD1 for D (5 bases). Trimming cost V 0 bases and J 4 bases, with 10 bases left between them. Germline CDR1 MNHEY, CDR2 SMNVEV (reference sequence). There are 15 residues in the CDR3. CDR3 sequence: CASSLSPGRGNTIYF. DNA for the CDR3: TGTGCCAGCAGTTTATCCCCAGGGAGGGGAAACACCATATATTTT.

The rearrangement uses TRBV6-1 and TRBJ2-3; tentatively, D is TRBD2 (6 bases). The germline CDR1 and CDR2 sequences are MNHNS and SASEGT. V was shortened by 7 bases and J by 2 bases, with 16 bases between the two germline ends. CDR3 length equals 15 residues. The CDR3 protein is CASTERAGYTDTQYF. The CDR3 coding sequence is TGTGCCAGCACCGAACGTGCGGGGTACACAGATACGCAGTATTTT.

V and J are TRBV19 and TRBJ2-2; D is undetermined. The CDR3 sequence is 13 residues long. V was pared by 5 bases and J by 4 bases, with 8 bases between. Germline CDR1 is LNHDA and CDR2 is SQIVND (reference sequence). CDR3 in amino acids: CASSRPFTGELFF. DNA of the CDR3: TGTGCCAGTAGTCGGCCTTTCACCGGGGAGCTGTTTTTT. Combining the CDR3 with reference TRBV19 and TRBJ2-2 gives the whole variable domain DGGITQSPKYLFRKEGQNVTLSCEQNLNHDAMYWYRQDPGQGLRLIYYSQIVNDFQKGDIAEGYSVSREKKESFPLTVTSAQKNPTAFYLCASSRPFTGELFFGEGSRLTVL.

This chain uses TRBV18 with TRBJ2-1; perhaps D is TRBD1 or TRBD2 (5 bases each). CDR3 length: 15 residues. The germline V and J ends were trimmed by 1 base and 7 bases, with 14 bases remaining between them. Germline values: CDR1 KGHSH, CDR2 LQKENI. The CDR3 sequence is CASSPRDGTPNEQFF. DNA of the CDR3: TGTGCCAGCTCACCACGGGACGGAACACCGAATGAGCAGTTCTTC.

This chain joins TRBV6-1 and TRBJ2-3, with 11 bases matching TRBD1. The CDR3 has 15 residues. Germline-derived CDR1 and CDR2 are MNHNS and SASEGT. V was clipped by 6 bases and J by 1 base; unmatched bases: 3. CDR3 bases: TGTGCCAGCAGACGGACAGGGGGCGGCACAGATACGCAGTATTTT. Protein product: CASRRTGGGTDTQYF.

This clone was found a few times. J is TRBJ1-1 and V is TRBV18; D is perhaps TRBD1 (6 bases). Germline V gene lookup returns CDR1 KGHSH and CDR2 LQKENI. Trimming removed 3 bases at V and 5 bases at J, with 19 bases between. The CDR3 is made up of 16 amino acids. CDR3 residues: CASSPVVRGAGTEAFF. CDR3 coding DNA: TGTGCCAGCTCACCTGTCGTACGGGGGGCGGGTACTGAAGCTTTCTTT.

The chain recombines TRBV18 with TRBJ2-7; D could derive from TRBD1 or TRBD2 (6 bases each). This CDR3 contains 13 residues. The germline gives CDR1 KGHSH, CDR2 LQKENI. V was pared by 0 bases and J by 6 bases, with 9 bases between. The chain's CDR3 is CASSPPGGPEQYF. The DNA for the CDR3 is TGTGCCAGCTCACCACCGGGGGGCCCCGAGCAGTACTTC. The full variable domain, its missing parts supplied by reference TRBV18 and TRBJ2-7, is NAGVMQNPRHLVRRRGQEARLRCSPMKGHSHVYWYRQLPEEGLKFMVYLQKENIIDESGMPKERFSAEFPKEGPSILRIQQVVRGDSAAYFCASSPPGGPEQYFGPGTRLTVT.

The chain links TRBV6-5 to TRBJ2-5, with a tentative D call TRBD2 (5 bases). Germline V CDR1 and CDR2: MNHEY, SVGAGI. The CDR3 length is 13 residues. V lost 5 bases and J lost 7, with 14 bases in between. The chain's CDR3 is CASSERGRGTQYF. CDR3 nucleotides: TGTGCCAGCAGTGAACGAGGGAGAGGGACCCAGTACTTC.

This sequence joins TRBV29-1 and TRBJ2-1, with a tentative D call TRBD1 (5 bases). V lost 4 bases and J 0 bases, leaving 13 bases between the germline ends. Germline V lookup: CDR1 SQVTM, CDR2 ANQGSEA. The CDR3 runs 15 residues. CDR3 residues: CSVAQGMSSYNEQFF. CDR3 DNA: TGCAGCGTTGCTCAGGGTATGAGCTCCTACAATGAGCAGTTCTTC.

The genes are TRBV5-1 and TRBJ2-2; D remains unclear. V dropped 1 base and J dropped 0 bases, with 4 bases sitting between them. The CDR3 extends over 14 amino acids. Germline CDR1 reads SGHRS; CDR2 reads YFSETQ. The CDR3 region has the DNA TGCGCCAGCAGCTTGCAGACGAACACCGGGGAGCTGTTTTTT. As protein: CASSLQTNTGELFF.

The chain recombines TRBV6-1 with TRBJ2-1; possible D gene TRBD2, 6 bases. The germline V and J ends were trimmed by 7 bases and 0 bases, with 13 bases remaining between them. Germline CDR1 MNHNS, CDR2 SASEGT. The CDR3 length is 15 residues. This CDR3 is CASNERGSSYNEQFF. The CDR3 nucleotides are TGTGCCAGCAACGAACGGGGGAGCTCCTACAATGAGCAGTTCTTC.

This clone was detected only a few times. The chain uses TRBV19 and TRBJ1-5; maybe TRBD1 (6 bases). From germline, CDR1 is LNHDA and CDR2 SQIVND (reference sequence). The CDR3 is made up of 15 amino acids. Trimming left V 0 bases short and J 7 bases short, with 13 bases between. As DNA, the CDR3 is TGTGCCAGTAGTATAGAGAGGGGGAGAGAACAGCCCCAGCATTTT. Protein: CASSIERGREQPQHF.

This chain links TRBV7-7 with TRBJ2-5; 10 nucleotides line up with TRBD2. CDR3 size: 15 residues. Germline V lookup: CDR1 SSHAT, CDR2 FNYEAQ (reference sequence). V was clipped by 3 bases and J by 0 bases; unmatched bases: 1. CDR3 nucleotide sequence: TGTGCCAGCAGCTTGGGACTAGCGTACCAAGAGACCCAGTACTTC. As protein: CASSLGLAYQETQYF. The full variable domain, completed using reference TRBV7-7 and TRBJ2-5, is GAGVSQSPRYKVTKRGQDVTLRCDPISSHATLYWYQQALGQGPEFLTYFNYEAQPDKSGLPSDRFSAERPEGSISTLTIQRTEQRDSAMYRCASSLGLAYQETQYFGPGTRLLVL.

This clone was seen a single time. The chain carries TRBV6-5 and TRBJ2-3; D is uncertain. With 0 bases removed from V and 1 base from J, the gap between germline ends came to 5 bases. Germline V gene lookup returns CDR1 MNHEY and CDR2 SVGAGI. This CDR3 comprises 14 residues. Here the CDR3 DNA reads TGTGCCAGCAGTTACTCGGACCGCACAGATACGCAGTATTTT. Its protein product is CASSYSDRTDTQYF.

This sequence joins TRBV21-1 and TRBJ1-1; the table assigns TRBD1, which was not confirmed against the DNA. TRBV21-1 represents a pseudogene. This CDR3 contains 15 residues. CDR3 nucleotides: TGTGCCAGCAGCAAAGGAGCAGGGGGGAAAACTGAAGCTTTCTTT. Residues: CASSKGAGGKTEAFF.

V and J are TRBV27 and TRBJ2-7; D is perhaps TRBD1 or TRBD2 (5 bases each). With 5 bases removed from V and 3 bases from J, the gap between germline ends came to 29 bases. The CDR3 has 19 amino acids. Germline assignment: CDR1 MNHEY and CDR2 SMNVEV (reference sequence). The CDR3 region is CASSPIGLGRQENGYEQYF. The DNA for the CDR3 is TGTGCCAGCAGTCCCATCGGACTGGGGCGGCAGGAAAATGGCTACGAGCAGTACTTC.

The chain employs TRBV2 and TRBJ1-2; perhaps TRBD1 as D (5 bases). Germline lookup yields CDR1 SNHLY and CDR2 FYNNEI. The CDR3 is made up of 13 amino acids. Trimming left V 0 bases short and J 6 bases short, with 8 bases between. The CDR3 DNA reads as TGTGCCAGCAGTGAAGCGGGGGTGGATGGCTACACCTTC. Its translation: CASSEAGVDGYTF.

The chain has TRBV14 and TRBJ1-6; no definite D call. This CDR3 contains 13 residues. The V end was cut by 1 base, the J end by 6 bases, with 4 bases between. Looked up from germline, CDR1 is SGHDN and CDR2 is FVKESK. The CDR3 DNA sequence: TGTGCCAGCAGCCAAGTGTTTAATTCACCCCTCCACTTT. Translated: CASSQVFNSPLHF.

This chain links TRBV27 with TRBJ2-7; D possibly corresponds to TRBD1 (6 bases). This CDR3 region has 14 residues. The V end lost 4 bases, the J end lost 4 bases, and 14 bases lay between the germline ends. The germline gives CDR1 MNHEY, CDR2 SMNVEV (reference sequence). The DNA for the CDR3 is TGTGCCAGCAGTTACAGTACAGGGAAGTACGAGCAGTACTTC. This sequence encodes CASSYSTGKYEQYF.